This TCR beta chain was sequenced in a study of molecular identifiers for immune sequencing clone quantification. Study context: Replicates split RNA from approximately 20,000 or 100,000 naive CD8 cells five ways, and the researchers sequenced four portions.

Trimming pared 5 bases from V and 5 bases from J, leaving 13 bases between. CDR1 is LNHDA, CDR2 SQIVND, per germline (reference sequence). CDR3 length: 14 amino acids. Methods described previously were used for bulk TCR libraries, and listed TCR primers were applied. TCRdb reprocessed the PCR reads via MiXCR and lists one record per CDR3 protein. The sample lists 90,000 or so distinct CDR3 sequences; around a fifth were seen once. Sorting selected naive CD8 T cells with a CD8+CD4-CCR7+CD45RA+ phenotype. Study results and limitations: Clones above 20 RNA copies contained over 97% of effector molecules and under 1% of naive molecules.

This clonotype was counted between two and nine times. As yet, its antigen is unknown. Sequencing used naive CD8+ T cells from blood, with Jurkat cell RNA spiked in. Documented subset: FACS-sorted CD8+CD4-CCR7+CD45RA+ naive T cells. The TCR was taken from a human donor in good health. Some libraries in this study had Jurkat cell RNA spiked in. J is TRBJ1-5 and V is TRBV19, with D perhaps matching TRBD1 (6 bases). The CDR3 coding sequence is TGTGCCAGTAGTCCTACAGGGCCCCATCAGCCCCAGCATTTT. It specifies CASSPTGPHQPQHF.